These 21 T cell receptor beta chains were all obtained from the same sample, sequenced in a study of early T cells in non-severe SARS-CoV-2 infection. TCRdb passed the 5' RACE reads through MiXCR, listing each CDR3 protein once. The sample records tens of thousands of distinct CDR3 sequences, about 9.8% being singletons. The source material was whole blood. The receptors stem from an adult who was a healthcare worker with PCR-confirmed SARS-CoV-2 infection or an uninfected control (not recorded which).

This clonotype was counted many times. V and J are TRBV25-1 and TRBJ2-2; maybe TRBD2 (5 bases). Trimming shortened V by 1 base and J by 7 bases, and 7 bases separated the two germline ends. The CDR3 sequence is 13 residues long. Germline V gene sequence: CDR1 MGHDK, CDR2 SYGVNS. Written as DNA, the CDR3 is TGTGCCAGCAGTGAATTACGGGGCGGGGAGCTGTTTTTT. Translation: CASSELRGGELFF.

The sample holds many counts of this clonotype. V and J are TRBV6-2 or TRBV6-3 and TRBJ2-7; D ambiguous. V was clipped by 7 bases and J by 0 bases, with 13 bases between them. The CDR3 covers 14 residues. Germline assignment: CDR1 MNHEY and CDR2 SVGEGT. CDR3 region: CASTQRTRSYEQYF. The DNA of the CDR3 is TGTGCCAGCACCCAAAGAACCCGCTCCTACGAGCAGTACTTC.

This chain connects TRBV11-2 to TRBJ2-1; D is perhaps TRBD2 (5 bases). This CDR3 region has 16 residues. Germline CDR1 reads SGHAT; CDR2 reads FQNNGV. Trimming stripped 2 bases from V and 4 bases from J, with 15 bases between. The CDR3: CASSLRRGLQYNEQFF. The CDR3 bases are TGTGCCAGCAGCTTAAGGCGCGGGCTACAATACAATGAGCAGTTCTTC.

The V call is TRBV7-2, the J call TRBJ2-6; a weak D match, TRBD1 (7 bases). Trimming stripped 5 bases from V and 0 bases from J, with 14 bases between. CDR1 is SGHTA and CDR2 is FQGNSA in the germline V gene. This CDR3 is 17 amino acids long. CDR3 sequence (DNA): TGTGCCAGCAGCCCCCGACAGGGAGGCTCTGGGGCCAACGTCCTGACTTTC. This sequence encodes CASSPRQGGSGANVLTF.

This clonotype has more than one count but fewer than ten. The V gene is TRBV28, the J gene TRBJ1-6; 7 bases are shared with TRBD1. The CDR3 totals 13 residues. With V trimmed by 9 bases and J by 13 bases, 12 bases remained unmatched. Germline CDR1 MDHEN, CDR2 SYDVKM. The CDR3: CASQTGLVVPLHF. The CDR3 DNA reads TGTGCCAGTCAGACAGGGCTGGTGGTTCCCCTCCACTTT.

This clonotype was seen many times. This chain's CDR3 is CASSLGTRLAEQETQYF. The CDR3 DNA reads TGTGCCAGCAGTTTAGGAACACGACTAGCGGAGCAAGAGACCCAGTACTTC. The V gene is TRBV28, the J gene TRBJ2-5, with 9 bases that match TRBD2. The CDR3 sequence is 17 residues long. Germline V gene sequence: CDR1 MDHEN, CDR2 SYDVKM. The V gene end was trimmed by 2 bases and the J gene end by 2 bases; junction bases not matched to a gene: 9. Combining the CDR3 with reference TRBV28 and TRBJ2-5 gives the whole variable domain DVKVTQSSRYLVKRTGEKVFLECVQDMDHENMFWYRQDPGLGLRLIYFSYDVKMKEKGDIPEGYSVSREKKERFSLILESASTNQTSMYLCASSLGTRLAEQETQYFGPGTRLLVL.

This clonotype was found a few times. The chain has TRBV19 and TRBJ2-1, with 9 bases matching TRBD2. The CDR3 contains 13 residues. V lost 4 bases, J lost 9 bases, and 4 bases stayed unmatched. CDR1 and CDR2 (germline): LNHDA, SQIVND (reference sequence). CDR3 in amino acids: CASSNLAGIEQFF. In nucleotides, the CDR3 is TGTGCCAGTAGTAATCTAGCGGGAATTGAGCAGTTCTTC.

A word on this clonotype: This clone may be a read error of a much larger clone one base away. This chain connects TRBV11-2 to TRBJ1-1; D ambiguous. V gave up 2 bases and J gave up 3 bases, with 7 bases separating them. Germline CDR1 is SGHAT and CDR2 is FQNNGV. CDR3 length: 13 amino acids. The CDR3, as DNA: TGTGCCAGCAGCTTAACGAGGCACACTGAAGCTTTCTTT. Its translation: CASSLTRHTEAFF.

The gene calls are TRBV28 and TRBJ2-4, with D perhaps given as TRBD1 or TRBD2 (6 bases each). The germline V gene encodes CDR1 MDHEN and CDR2 SYDVKM. The CDR3 runs 18 residues. Trimming took 4 bases from V and 1 from J, leaving 20 bases between them. CDR3 bases: TGTGCCAGCAGTTCATGGACCGGGGGCCTAGTTGCCAAAAACATTCAGTACTTC. Its protein product is CASSSWTGGLVAKNIQYF.

This clonotype was detected ten times or more. V usage is TRBV20-1 and J usage is TRBJ1-6; 8 nucleotides line up with TRBD1. There are 15 residues in the CDR3. Germline-derived CDR1 and CDR2 are DFQATT and SNEGSKA (reference sequence). After removal of 3 bases from V and 3 bases from J, the junction contained 4 bases not matched to a gene. Here the CDR3 DNA reads TGCAGTGCTAGGGTGGGGACAGGCTATAATTCACCCCTCCACTTT. Its protein product is CSARVGTGYNSPLHF.

This clonotype was counted many times. This chain connects TRBV13 to TRBJ2-1, with TRBD2 identical over 11 bases. This CDR3 contains 16 residues. Germline loops: CDR1 PRHDT, CDR2 FYEKMQ (reference sequence). V was pared by 2 bases and J by 12 bases, with 12 bases of the junction left unmatched. This CDR3 is CASSLYGTSGFMGQFF. CDR3 coding DNA: TGTGCCAGCAGCTTATATGGGACTAGCGGTTTCATGGGGCAGTTCTTC.

Regarding this clonotype: The CDR3 end shows no conserved phenylalanine or tryptophan, and so a read error is likely. The DNA is omitted, as the CDR3 cannot be located on it reliably, and the CDR3 follows TCRdb's listing. V and J are TRBV21-1 and TRBJ2-7; TRBD2 is the table's D call, not checked against the DNA. TRBV21-1 is assigned pseudogene status. The CDR3 spans 13 amino acids, including both terminal residues. The CDR3 spells CASSKVEEHGPLS.

This clonotype was detected only a few times. V is TRBV7-9 and J is TRBJ1-4, with TRBD1 as a possible D gene (6 bases). V was shortened by 5 bases and J by 7 bases, with 17 bases between the two germline ends. The CDR3 is 15 amino acids. Germline V lookup: CDR1 SEHNR, CDR2 FQNEAQ (reference sequence). The CDR3 spells CASSGTGLSGEKLFF. The CDR3 DNA is TGTGCCAGCAGCGGAACAGGGCTTTCTGGTGAAAAACTGTTTTTT.

The rearrangement links TRBV4-3 to TRBJ2-2; TRBD1 or TRBD2 may be the D gene (5 bases each). V lost 2 bases and J lost 0, with 13 bases in between. Germline assignment: CDR1 LGHNA and CDR2 YSLEER. CDR3 length: 17 amino acids. The CDR3 loop reads CASSQKKGTANTGELFF. The CDR3, as DNA: TGCGCCAGCAGCCAAAAAAAAGGGACGGCGAACACCGGGGAGCTGTTTTTT.

This clonotype was seen repeatedly, ten times or more. J is TRBJ1-2 and V is TRBV7-2; 7 bases fit TRBD1. The CDR3 has 15 residues. CDR1 SGHTA and CDR2 FQGNSA come from the germline V gene. V lost 0 bases to trimming and J lost 3 bases; unmatched junction nucleotides: 4. Written as DNA, the CDR3 is TGTGCCAGCAGCTTAGCGACAGGGTTGTACTATGGCTACACCTTC. Translated, it gives CASSLATGLYYGYTF.

This clonotype was counted a few times. This sequence joins TRBV9 and TRBJ2-2; D gene ambiguous. V dropped 1 base and J dropped 0 bases, with 4 bases sitting between them. Germline values: CDR1 SGDLS, CDR2 YYNGEE. The length of the CDR3 is 14 residues. In DNA, the CDR3 is TGTGCCAGCAGCGTATCAGCGAACACCGGGGAGCTGTTTTTT. Translated, it gives CASSVSANTGELFF. The variable domain in full, with the rest retrieved from reference TRBV9 and TRBJ2-2, is DSGVTQTPKHLITATGQRVTLRCSPRSGDLSVYWYQQSLDQGLQFLIQYYNGEERAKGNILERFSAQQFPDLHSELNLSSLELGDSALYFCASSVSANTGELFFGEGSRLTVL.

This clonotype has at least ten counts. The chain carries TRBV12-3 or TRBV12-4 and TRBJ2-3; 7 nucleotides line up with TRBD2. V was pared by 5 bases and J by 2 bases, with 7 bases of the junction left unmatched. The CDR3 length is 15 residues. The CDR3 nucleotides read TGTGCCAGCAGTCGAGAGCGGGACCTCACAGATACGCAGTATTTT. Encoded protein: CASSRERDLTDTQYF.

The chain employs TRBV13 and TRBJ1-1, with no clear D. Germline V gene sequence: CDR1 PRHDT, CDR2 FYEKMQ (reference sequence). The CDR3 runs to 15 residues. V was clipped by 1 base and J by 1 base, with 10 bases between them. In DNA form, the CDR3 reads TGTGCCAGCAGCTTAGTTGGGGAGGGGAACACTGAAGCTTTCTTT. Protein product: CASSLVGEGNTEAFF. Full variable domain (outside the CDR3, taken from reference TRBV13 and TRBJ1-1): AAGVIQSPRHLIKEKRETATLKCYPIPRHDTVYWYQQGPGQDPQFLISFYEKMQSDKGSIPDRFSAQQFSDYHSELNMSSLELGDSALYFCASSLVGEGNTEAFFGQGTRLTVV.

This clonotype was seen many times. This chain joins TRBV20-1 and TRBJ1-1, with a possible D match to TRBD1 (6 bases). In germline, CDR1 is DFQATT, CDR2 SNEGSKA (reference sequence). This CDR3 region has 14 residues. Trimming pared 0 bases from V and 1 base from J, leaving 9 bases between. The CDR3 here is CSARDVRGNTEAFF. For the CDR3, the DNA is TGCAGTGCTAGAGATGTCAGGGGGAACACTGAAGCTTTCTTT.

In this sample, this clonotype turned up a few times. The chain joins TRBV4-2 to TRBJ1-1; no definite D call. Germline values: CDR1 LGHNA, CDR2 YNFKEQ. This CDR3 is 18 amino acids long. The V gene lost 1 base and the J gene lost 4 bases, with 22 bases spanning the gap. DNA for the CDR3: TGTGCCAGCAGCCAAGTCGCGGGGATGGGAAGGATCGGCACTGAAGCTTTCTTT. Translated, it gives CASSQVAGMGRIGTEAFF.

Notes on this clonotype: This may come from a read error, since a much larger clone is one base off. This sequence joins TRBV27 and TRBJ2-1, with 8 bases identical to TRBD2. The CDR3 contains 15 residues. The germline CDR1 and CDR2 sequences are MNHEY and SMNVEV (reference sequence). The CDR3 DNA reads as TGTGTCAGCTTCGTTATAGCGGGGTCTGTCAAGGAGCAGTTCTTC. This sequence encodes CVSFVIAGSVKEQFF.